A selection of T cell receptor beta chains follows, all from one sample in a study of cytomegalovirus exposure and HLA in healthy donors. Generated by immunoSEQ multiplex PCR, the TCRdb table keeps only in-frame clones and is missing some. This sample has about 160,000 clones, with over 80% found just once. The sequenced sample was PBMCs. These receptors were taken from a man aged 30 to 39 in good health and CMV-seropositive. The CDR3 runs from the conserved cysteine through the conserved F or W. The order of the fields is D gene, CDR3 length, V gene, J gene, clone size, CDR3 DNA, CDR3 protein. A D gene is named only where the DNA matches it firmly. Size is stated for part of the rows, as once, few or many counts, or as a class when the clone is expanded.

.,14,TRBV27,TRBJ2-7,.,TGTGCCAGCAGTTTTGGAACAGGGCGGTACGAGCAGTACTTC,CASSFGTGRYEQYF
TRBD1,15,TRBV5-4,TRBJ1-1,.,TGTGCCAGCAGCACCCAACAGGGGGCGCGGACTGAAGCTTTCTTT,CASSTQQGARTEAFF
.,12,TRBV7-9,TRBJ2-7,.,TGTGCCAGCAGCGCCTCGGGTTACGAGCAGTACTTC,CASSASGYEQYF
.,15,TRBV2,TRBJ1-5,.,TGTGCCAGCACTAAGGAGTCCAATAGCAATCAGCCCCAGCATTTT,CASTKESNSNQPQHF
.,14,TRBV2,TRBJ1-5,.,TGTGCCAGCACCGCGGTGGCAGAGAATCAGCCCCAGCATTTT,CASTAVAENQPQHF
TRBD1,15,TRBV7-8,TRBJ2-1,.,TGTGCCAGCAGCTCCACAGGGGAAACCTACAATGAGCAGTTCTTC,CASSSTGETYNEQFF
.,15,TRBV7-2,TRBJ2-7,once,TGTGCCAGCACTGACAGGGAGGAGGGGGGTTACGAGCAGTACTTC,CASTDREEGGYEQYF
TRBD1,13,TRBV10-3,TRBJ2-3,.,TGTGCCACCGGACAGGGCCCCACAGATACGCAGTATTTT,CATGQGPTDTQYF
TRBD1,15,TRBV18,TRBJ1-1,.,TGTGCCAGCTCAGGCACAGGGGGCCTGAACACTGAAGCTTTCTTT,CASSGTGGLNTEAFF
.,16,TRBV4-1,TRBJ1-1,.,TGCGCCAGCAGCCAAGTTCGACTCTCCAGCCGCACTGAAGCTTTCTTT,CASSQVRLSSRTEAFF
TRBD2,16,TRBV6-5,TRBJ2-7,.,TGTGCCAGCAGTTACGGTAAACTAGCGGGACGCTACGAGCAGTACTTC,CASSYGKLAGRYEQYF
.,14,TRBV28,TRBJ1-2,.,TGTGCCAGCAGTTCAATAACATCCAACTATGGCTACACCTTC,CASSSITSNYGYTF
TRBD1,15,TRBV5-1,TRBJ1-3,.,TGCGCCAGCAGCGCGACGACAGGGCCCGGAAACACCATATATTTT,CASSATTGPGNTIYF
TRBD2,16,TRBV5-3,TRBJ2-2,.,TGTGCCAGAAGCCTGAAGCGGGGGGTAGGGACCGGGGAGCTGTTTTTT,CARSLKRGVGTGELFF
TRBD1,13,TRBV30,TRBJ1-5,.,TGTGCCTGGAGTGACAGGGGCGGGCAGCCCCAGCATTTT,CAWSDRGGQPQHF
.,15,TRBV9,TRBJ2-3,.,TGTGCCAGCAGCGGGCAGCTTGGAGGCACAGATACGCAGTATTTT,CASSGQLGGTDTQYF
.,13,TRBV6-5,TRBJ2-5,.,TGTGCCAGCAGTTTAGCGGAGCAAGAGACCCAGTACTTC,CASSLAEQETQYF
.,13,TRBV9,TRBJ2-7,few,TGTGCCAGCAGCCTCGGACTGGCGGGCGAGCAGTACTTC,CASSLGLAGEQYF
.,13,TRBV29-1,TRBJ2-7,.,TGCAGCGTTGAGGTTTCAGGGTTCTACGAGCAGTACTTC,CSVEVSGFYEQYF
TRBD2,11,TRBV29-1,TRBJ2-7,.,TGCAGCGTGGGGGGGTCCTTCGAGCAGTACTTC,CSVGGSFEQYF
.,14,TRBV27,TRBJ1-2,.,TGTGCCAGCAGTCCCCTGGGCCCAAACTATGGCTACACCTTC,CASSPLGPNYGYTF
TRBD1,12,TRBV30,TRBJ2-7,.,TGTGCCTGGCAGGGGGCTATAGGGGAGCAGTACTTC,CAWQGAIGEQYF
.,14,TRBV4-3,TRBJ1-4,.,TGCGCCAGCAGCCAAGTGGGGGGTGGTGAAAAACTGTTTTTT,CASSQVGGGEKLFF
.,13,TRBV19,TRBJ1-1,.,TGTGCCAGTAGTAGGACAGTGAACACTGAAGCTTTCTTT,CASSRTVNTEAFF
TRBD1,16,TRBV11-3,TRBJ2-4,.,TGTGCCAGCAGCTTAGGGGGACAGGGAGGGAGAAACATTCAGTACTTC,CASSLGGQGGRNIQYF
TRBD2,19,TRBV7-2,TRBJ2-7,.,TGTGCCAGCAGCCTAGGGGGACTAGCGGGGGGGCTGAGCTCCTACGAGCAGTACTTC,CASSLGGLAGGLSSYEQYF
.,16,TRBV4-3,TRBJ1-1,.,TGCGCCAGCAGCCAAGATCGAGGAGGGATGAACACTGAAGCTTTCTTT,CASSQDRGGMNTEAFF
TRBD2,16,TRBV4-1,TRBJ2-7,.,TGCGCCAGCAGCCAAGACCCTAGCGGGGGAATGTACGAGCAGTACTTC,CASSQDPSGGMYEQYF
TRBD2,13,TRBV30,TRBJ2-2,.,TGTGCCCTTAGCGGGGTCGATATCGGGGAGCTGTTTTTT,CALSGVDIGELFF
.,17,TRBV4-3,TRBJ1-4,once,TGCGCCAGCAGCCAAGACTCCGGACACGCAACTAATGAAAAACTGTTTTTT,CASSQDSGHATNEKLFF